The rows below give T cell receptor beta chains drawn from one sample of a study of OX40 agonist ivuxolimab in advanced cancers. TCRdb's copy holds only in-frame clones and misses some; the assay was immunoSEQ multiplex PCR. Of about 80,000 clones listed, approximately 84% are singletons. The sequencing used CD4+ or CD8+ T cells sorted from blood, collected in a trial of the OX40 agonist ivuxolimab. The receptors derive from an adult with an advanced solid tumor such as melanoma, head and neck, liver or kidney cancer. Each CDR3 is given with its conserved first and last residue. Each record gives: D gene, clone size, V gene, J gene, CDR3 DNA, CDR3 protein. A D gene is named only where the DNA matches it firmly. Size is omitted from some rows. Given values are once, few, many or a class for expanded clones.

D gene: TRBD1; clone size: once; V gene: TRBV6-6; J gene: TRBJ2-5; CDR3 DNA: TGTGCCAGCAGTTACGGGGACAGGGGTAGACTGTACTTC; CDR3 protein: CASSYGDRGRLYF
D gene: TRBD1; clone size: -; V gene: TRBV9; J gene: TRBJ1-2; CDR3 DNA: TGTGCCAGCAGCGCCTCGACAGGGACCTATGGCTACACCTTC; CDR3 protein: CASSASTGTYGYTF
D gene: -; clone size: few; V gene: TRBV2; J gene: TRBJ1-2; CDR3 DNA: TGTGCCAGCAGGGGATTAGTTGGCTACACCTTC; CDR3 protein: CASRGLVGYTF
D gene: -; clone size: medium-sized; V gene: TRBV29-1; J gene: TRBJ2-1; CDR3 DNA: TGCAGCTTAGGGGCAGACAATGAGCAGTTCTTC; CDR3 protein: CSLGADNEQFF
D gene: -; clone size: -; V gene: TRBV5-6; J gene: TRBJ1-2; CDR3 DNA: TGTGCCAGCAGATTTAACTATGGCTACACCTTC; CDR3 protein: CASRFNYGYTF
D gene: -; clone size: once; V gene: TRBV19; J gene: TRBJ2-3; CDR3 DNA: TGTGCCAGTAGTATAGGCGCAGCTAGCGATACGCAGTATTTT; CDR3 protein: CASSIGAASDTQYF
D gene: -; clone size: -; V gene: TRBV5-4; J gene: TRBJ2-1; CDR3 DNA: TGTGCCACCCGACCAGACCCCAACAATGAGCAGTTCTTC; CDR3 protein: CATRPDPNNEQFF
D gene: TRBD2; clone size: -; V gene: TRBV5-1; J gene: TRBJ2-3; CDR3 DNA: TGCGCCAGCAGCTTGACGTGGCCTAGCGGGAGCCCAGATACGCAGTATTTT; CDR3 protein: CASSLTWPSGSPDTQYF
D gene: TRBD1; clone size: -; V gene: TRBV28; J gene: TRBJ1-2; CDR3 DNA: TGTGCCAGCAGTTCAGCCCCAGGGGGAGCATGGGGCTACACCTTC; CDR3 protein: CASSSAPGGAWGYTF
D gene: TRBD1; clone size: -; V gene: TRBV19; J gene: TRBJ2-2; CDR3 DNA: TGTGCCAGTAGAGCCCCCGGGACAGGGGCAGGCGGGGAGCTGTTTTTT; CDR3 protein: CASRAPGTGAGGELFF
D gene: TRBD1; clone size: -; V gene: TRBV18; J gene: TRBJ2-1; CDR3 DNA: TGTGCCAGCTCACGGGACAGGGGAACCTACAATGAGCAGTTCTTC; CDR3 protein: CASSRDRGTYNEQFF
D gene: TRBD2; clone size: -; V gene: TRBV6-6; J gene: TRBJ2-3; CDR3 DNA: TGTGCCATCGGTGGGAGGGCCGCAGATACGCAGTATTTT; CDR3 protein: CAIGGRAADTQYF
D gene: -; clone size: -; V gene: TRBV27; J gene: TRBJ1-1; CDR3 DNA: TGTGCCAGCAGTTTCTCTCTGAGACAGACCAGTACTGAAGCTTTCTTT; CDR3 protein: CASSFSLRQTSTEAFF
D gene: -; clone size: few; V gene: TRBV7-2; J gene: TRBJ1-1; CDR3 DNA: TGTGCCAGCAGCCCCCGGGGGGGGAAGAACACTGAAGCTTTCTTT; CDR3 protein: CASSPRGGKNTEAFF
D gene: -; clone size: -; V gene: TRBV30; J gene: TRBJ1-5; CDR3 DNA: TGTGCCTGGAGTGTAAAGGGAGGGGGGGTCCGTCAGCCCCAACATTTT; CDR3 protein: CAWSVKGGGVRQPQHF
D gene: TRBD2; clone size: -; V gene: TRBV4-2; J gene: TRBJ2-7; CDR3 DNA: TGTGCCAGCAGCCCCCGGACTAGCGGGGGCGAGCAGTACTTC; CDR3 protein: CASSPRTSGGEQYF
D gene: -; clone size: -; V gene: TRBV7-9; J gene: TRBJ1-4; CDR3 DNA: TGTGCCAGCAGCTTAGTTCCTAATGAAAAACTGTTTTTT; CDR3 protein: CASSLVPNEKLFF
D gene: TRBD1; clone size: -; V gene: TRBV5-1; J gene: TRBJ1-1; CDR3 DNA: TGCGCCAGCAGCTTCTCAGCAGGGACAGGGTACACTGAAGCTTTCTTT; CDR3 protein: CASSFSAGTGYTEAFF
D gene: -; clone size: -; V gene: TRBV27; J gene: TRBJ2-2; CDR3 DNA: TGTGCCAGCAGTAGGCGTTGGCGGGCCGCGAACACCGGGGAGCTGTTTTTT; CDR3 protein: CASSRRWRAANTGELFF
D gene: TRBD2; clone size: -; V gene: TRBV25-1; J gene: TRBJ2-2; CDR3 DNA: TGTGCCAGCAGTGAGGCGGGGCGGGAGGGCGTCGCCGGGGAGCTGTTTTTT; CDR3 protein: CASSEAGREGVAGELFF
D gene: -; clone size: -; V gene: TRBV5-8; J gene: TRBJ2-7; CDR3 DNA: TGTGCCAGCGGGATTACAGGTTACGAGCAGTACTTC; CDR3 protein: CASGITGYEQYF
D gene: -; clone size: -; V gene: TRBV5-6; J gene: TRBJ1-2; CDR3 DNA: TGTGCCAGCAGTACGGGACATGTTAACGGCTACACCTTC; CDR3 protein: CASSTGHVNGYTF
D gene: -; clone size: once; V gene: TRBV6-1; J gene: TRBJ2-3; CDR3 DNA: TGTGCCAGCAGTACCGGACCAACCATGGGAGATACGCAGTATTTT; CDR3 protein: CASSTGPTMGDTQYF
D gene: TRBD1; clone size: -; V gene: TRBV19; J gene: TRBJ1-5; CDR3 DNA: TGTGCTTATCAGGGAGTATCGTCGGGACAGGGAGGGGGGGCTGATAGCAATCAGCCCCAGCATTTT; CDR3 protein: CAYQGVSSGQGGGADSNQPQHF
D gene: -; clone size: once; V gene: TRBV9; J gene: TRBJ1-3; CDR3 DNA: TGTGCCAGCAGCGTTGCTGGGGATACCTATGGAAACACCATATATTTT; CDR3 protein: CASSVAGDTYGNTIYF